These T cell receptor beta chains were read from a single sample in a study of blood T cell repertoires in COVID-19. The method was immunoSEQ multiplex PCR; TCRdb's version includes in-frame clones alone and lacks a portion of them. The sample contains approximately 220,000 clones, under 90% of which appear only once. Specimen: PBMCs or T cells enriched from blood (not recorded which). Receptor source: a woman between 35 and 50 years old who had been exposed to COVID-19. The CDR3 runs from the conserved cysteine through the conserved F or W. A D gene is named only where the DNA matches it firmly. The size of a clone is reported for some rows only, either as once, few or many, or as a class for expanded clones.

v_gene	d_gene	abundance	j_gene	CDR3nt	CDR3aa
TRBV27	TRBD2	-	TRBJ2-3	TGTGCCAGCAGTTTATTTGGCGGGGGGGCCATAGATACGCAGTATTTT	CASSLFGGGAIDTQYF
TRBV27	-	-	TRBJ1-6	TGTGCCAGCAGTTCCCCTTACCGAACAGGGTATGGGTCACCCCTCCACTTT	CASSSPYRTGYGSPLHF
TRBV7-9	-	-	TRBJ1-1	TGTGCCAGCTCTTCGAACACTGAAGCTTTCTTT	CASSSNTEAFF
TRBV5-1	-	-	TRBJ2-5	TGCGCCAGCAGTCGAGCCGGGAACAGGGTAGGCGAGACCCAGTACTTC	CASSRAGNRVGETQYF
TRBV6-5	TRBD1	-	TRBJ2-7	TGTGCCAGCAGCCTGCGACAGGGTGGGTACGAGCAGTACTTC	CASSLRQGGYEQYF
TRBV7-6	-	-	TRBJ2-7	TGTGCCAGCAGCTGGAATACCGGGACTCTGGGGACCTACGAGCAGTACTTC	CASSWNTGTLGTYEQYF
TRBV27	-	-	TRBJ1-5	TGTGCCAGCAGATCCCAGGGGTTGGATCAGCCCCAGCATTTT	CASRSQGLDQPQHF
TRBV14	-	-	TRBJ1-4	TGTGCCAGCAGCCCGGTAGACAGGCCGAATGAAAAACTGTTTTTT	CASSPVDRPNEKLFF
TRBV19	TRBD2	-	TRBJ2-5	TGTGCCAGTAGCACCTTCTCTAGCGGGGGGTCGCGGACCCAGTACTTC	CASSTFSSGGSRTQYF
TRBV24-1	TRBD2	-	TRBJ2-1	TGTGCCACCGCTCGGGGGGAGGGTCACAATGAGCAGTTCTTC	CATARGEGHNEQFF
TRBV6-5	TRBD1	-	TRBJ1-2	TGTGCCAGCAGTTACCCCAGGGGGCAGGAGGCTGGCTACACCTTC	CASSYPRGQEAGYTF
TRBV7-3	-	-	TRBJ2-5	TGTGCCAGCAGCTTAACGGGGCAGACGGGTGAGACCCAGTACTTC	CASSLTGQTGETQYF
TRBV7-9	-	-	TRBJ1-1	TGTGCCAGCAGCTATGGGGACAACCTCCTTAACACTGAAGCTTTCTTT	CASSYGDNLLNTEAFF
TRBV5-1	-	-	TRBJ2-1	TGCGCCAGCAGCTCCGGGACATTCAATGAGCAGTTCTTC	CASSSGTFNEQFF
TRBV9	-	-	TRBJ2-5	TGTGCCAGCAGCGTAGAGGGTAGCCTTGCGGGAGAGACCCAGTACTTC	CASSVEGSLAGETQYF
TRBV30	TRBD1	-	TRBJ1-6	TGTGCCTGGACAGGGGGCAACGAAAATTCACCCCTCCACTTT	CAWTGGNENSPLHF
TRBV15	TRBD2	-	TRBJ2-3	TGTGCCACCAGCAGAGATTCCGGGGGGGCATGGGATACGCAGTATTTT	CATSRDSGGAWDTQYF
TRBV18	-	-	TRBJ2-3	TGTGCCAGTCAGGGAGATACGCAGTATTTT	CASQGDTQYF
TRBV19	TRBD2	-	TRBJ2-1	TGTGCCAGTAGTTTAGGACTAGAGGGTGAGCAGTTCTTC	CASSLGLEGEQFF
TRBV19	-	-	TRBJ2-5	TGTGCCAGTAGTGTGTCACAAGAGACCCAGTACTTC	CASSVSQETQYF
TRBV6-5	-	few	TRBJ1-1	TGTGCCAGCAGTTACGCGACCAATGAGGACACTGAAGCTTTCTTT	CASSYATNEDTEAFF
TRBV10-3	TRBD2	-	TRBJ2-3	TGTGCCATCAGGCGCGCGGGGGGGCTCACAGATACGCAGTATTTT	CAIRRAGGLTDTQYF
TRBV2	-	-	TRBJ1-2	TGTGCCAGCAGCGGCGGACACAAGACCTACACCTTC	CASSGGHKTYTF
TRBV5-1	-	-	TRBJ2-5	TGCGCCAGCAGCTTGGAGGGGCTGGAAGAGACCCAGTACTTC	CASSLEGLEETQYF
TRBV9	-	-	TRBJ1-2	TGTGCCAGCAGCGTCAATCAGGGGCCTGGCTACACCTTC	CASSVNQGPGYTF
TRBV30	-	few	TRBJ1-5	TGTGCCTGGAGCCACGGACGGGGGTGTCTCAATCAGCCCCAGCATTTT	CAWSHGRGCLNQPQHF
TRBV19	-	-	TRBJ1-2	TGTGCCAGTAGTATGGGGCTCAGTGGCTACACCTTC	CASSMGLSGYTF
TRBV7-2	-	-	TRBJ1-5	TGTGCCAGCAGCTTAGGGCACGGGCAGCCCCAGCATTTT	CASSLGHGQPQHF
TRBV19	TRBD1	once	TRBJ1-2	TGTGCCAGTAGTTTACAGGGGGAAGGCTACACCTTC	CASSLQGEGYTF
TRBV7-9	TRBD1	-	TRBJ2-7	TGTGCCAGCAGGGGGGACAGTTCCTACGAGCAGTACTTC	CASRGDSSYEQYF
TRBV10-3	-	-	TRBJ1-1	TGTGCCATCAGCCCCTCGGGGTGGGGAAACACTGAAGCTTTCTTT	CAISPSGWGNTEAFF
TRBV18	-	-	TRBJ1-2	TGTGCCAGCTCCCCGGAGGGCAGATACTATGGCTACACCTTC	CASSPEGRYYGYTF
TRBV2	TRBD1	few	TRBJ1-2	TGTGCCAGCAGCGAGGGGACAGGGGGCGGCTACACCTTC	CASSEGTGGGYTF
TRBV4-2	TRBD2	once	TRBJ2-7	TGTGCCAGCAGCTTCCGGACTAGCGGGGGGTCCGACGAGCAGTACTTC	CASSFRTSGGSDEQYF
TRBV7-9	-	-	TRBJ2-5	TGTGCCAGCAGCTTAGGTTCTAGCCTGGAGACCCAGTACTTC	CASSLGSSLETQYF
TRBV5-1	TRBD2	-	TRBJ2-5	TGCGCCAGCACCACTGGGGCTAGCGGGGTGCAAGAGACCCAGTACTTC	CASTTGASGVQETQYF
TRBV5-4	-	-	TRBJ1-3	TGTGCCAGCAGCTTTCGTCTTGGGGGGGTCTCTGGAAACACCATATATTTT	CASSFRLGGVSGNTIYF
TRBV19	-	-	TRBJ1-6	TGTGCCAGTAGGTCCGGGGGGCCGAGCTCCTATAATTCACCCCTCCACTTT	CASRSGGPSSYNSPLHF
TRBV4-1	TRBD1	-	TRBJ1-6	TGCGCCAGCAGCCACATAACTTTGGGACAGGGCTTGGGTTCACCCCTCCACTTT	CASSHITLGQGLGSPLHF
TRBV7-2	-	-	TRBJ1-2	TGTGCCAGCAGCACCCAACAGGGCTACTATGGCTACACCTTC	CASSTQQGYYGYTF
TRBV19	-	-	TRBJ1-5	TGTGCCAGTAGTCCCTTCGGAGGCGGTCAGCCCCAGCATTTT	CASSPFGGGQPQHF
TRBV5-6	-	-	TRBJ1-2	TGTGCCAGCAGCAAGGGACATCCTAACTATGGCTACACCTTC	CASSKGHPNYGYTF
TRBV3-1/TRBV3-2	TRBD2	-	TRBJ2-1	TGTGCCAGCAGCCCCGGGACTAGCGGGGTCGATGAGCAGTTCTTC	CASSPGTSGVDEQFF
TRBV7-2	TRBD1	-	TRBJ1-1	TGTGCCAGCAGCTTCGACAGGGGGCGAGAAGCTTTCTTT	CASSFDRGREAFF
TRBV20-1	-	-	TRBJ2-7	TGCAGTGCCTCCCGGGGGGCGGAGCAGTACTTC	CSASRGAEQYF
TRBV6-5	TRBD1	-	TRBJ1-2	TGTGCCAGCAGATCTCCGGGACAGACCCTTTCTGGCTACACCTTC	CASRSPGQTLSGYTF
TRBV19	-	-	TRBJ1-1	TGTGCCAGTAGTATAGGGGCCAGGGGCTGGTTGACTGAAGCTTTCTTT	CASSIGARGWLTEAFF
TRBV9	-	-	TRBJ2-2	TGTGCCAGCAGCGAGGGGGGGACCGGGGAGCTGTTTTTT	CASSEGGTGELFF
TRBV29-1	-	-	TRBJ1-1	TGCAGCGTTGAGCGTCGGAACAGGAACACTGAAGCTTTCTTT	CSVERRNRNTEAFF
TRBV9	-	-	TRBJ2-3	TGTGCCAGCAGCGTAGATCAGGGGAAGACGCAGTATTTT	CASSVDQGKTQYF
TRBV19	-	-	TRBJ1-2	TGTGCCAGTAGTATGGAGGGAGGGGCCACCTATGGCTACACCTTC	CASSMEGGATYGYTF
TRBV5-6	-	-	TRBJ2-5	TGTGCCAGCAGCTCCGGGACACGCGAGACCCAGTACTTC	CASSSGTRETQYF